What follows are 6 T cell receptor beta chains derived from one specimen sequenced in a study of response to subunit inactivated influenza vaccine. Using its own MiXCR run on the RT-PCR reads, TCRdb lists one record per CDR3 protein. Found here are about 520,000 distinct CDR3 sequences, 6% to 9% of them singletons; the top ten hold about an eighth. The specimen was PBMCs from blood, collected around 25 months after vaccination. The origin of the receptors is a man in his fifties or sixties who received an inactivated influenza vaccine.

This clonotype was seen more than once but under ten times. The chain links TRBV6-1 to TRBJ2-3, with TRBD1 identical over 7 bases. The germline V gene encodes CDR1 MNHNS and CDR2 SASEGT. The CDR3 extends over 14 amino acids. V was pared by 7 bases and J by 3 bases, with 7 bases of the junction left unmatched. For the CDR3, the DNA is TGTGCCAGCATGGCACAGGGGTGGACAGATACGCAGTATTTT. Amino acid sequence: CASMAQGWTDTQYF.

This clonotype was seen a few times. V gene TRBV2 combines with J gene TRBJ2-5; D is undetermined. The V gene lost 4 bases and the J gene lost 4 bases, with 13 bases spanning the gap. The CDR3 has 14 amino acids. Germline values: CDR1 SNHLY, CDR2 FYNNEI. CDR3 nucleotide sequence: TGTGCCAGCAGTGTGGTGAGCGCCGGAGAGACCCAGTACTTC. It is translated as CASSVVSAGETQYF.

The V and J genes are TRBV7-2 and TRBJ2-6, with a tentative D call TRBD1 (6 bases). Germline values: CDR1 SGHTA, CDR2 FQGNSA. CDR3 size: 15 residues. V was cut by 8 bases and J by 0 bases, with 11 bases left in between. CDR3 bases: TGTGCCAGCTTGGGACAACCCTCTGGGGCCAACGTCCTGACTTTC. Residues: CASLGQPSGANVLTF.

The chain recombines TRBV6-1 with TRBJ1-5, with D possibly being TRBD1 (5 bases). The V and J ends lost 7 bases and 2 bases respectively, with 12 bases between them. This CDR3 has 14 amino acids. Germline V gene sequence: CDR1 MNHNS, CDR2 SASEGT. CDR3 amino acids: CASISGVGNQPQHF. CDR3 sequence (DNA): TGTGCCAGCATATCGGGGGTCGGCAATCAGCCCCAGCATTTT.

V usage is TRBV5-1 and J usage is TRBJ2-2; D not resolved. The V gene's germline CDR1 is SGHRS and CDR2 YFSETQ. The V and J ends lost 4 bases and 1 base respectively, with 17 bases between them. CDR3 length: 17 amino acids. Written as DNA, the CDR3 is TGCGCCAGCAGCCCTCTATACACTCGACGGAACACCGGGGAGCTGTTTTTT. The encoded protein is CASSPLYTRRNTGELFF.

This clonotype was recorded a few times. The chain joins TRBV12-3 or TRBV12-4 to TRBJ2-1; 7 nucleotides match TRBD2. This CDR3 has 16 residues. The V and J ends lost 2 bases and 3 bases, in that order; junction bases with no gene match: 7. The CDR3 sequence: CASSLSAGLLYNEQFF. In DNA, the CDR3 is TGTGCCAGCAGTTTAAGCGCGGGACTACTCTACAATGAGCAGTTCTTC.